Presented here are 13 T cell receptor beta chains from one specimen sequenced in a study of Ad26.COV2.S vaccination and SARS-CoV-2 variants. The protocol was immunoSEQ multiplex PCR, while the TCRdb copy is restricted to in-frame clones and leaves out a portion. The sample contains around 300,000 clones, roughly nine tenths of which appear only once. Treatment specified: roughly 19 received Ad26.COV2.S at low or high dose, single or two shots; 5 received placebo; per-sample allocation not given. The study sampled participants on day 63 after the first vaccine or placebo injection. The starting material was peripheral blood, obtained in a trial of Ad26.COV2.S vaccine versus placebo. These receptors originate from a person between 18 and 65 years old who received the Ad26.COV2.S COVID-19 vaccine or a placebo.

This chain uses TRBV7-2 with TRBJ1-5; 7 positions agree with TRBD1. CDR1 and CDR2 from the germline V gene are SGHTA and FQGNSA. CDR3 length: 14 residues. Unmatched junction bases numbered 2, after V lost 5 bases and J lost 1 base. CDR3 coding DNA: TGTGCCAGCAGCCTGGGACAGAGCAATCAGCCCCAGCATTTT. Translated: CASSLGQSNQPQHF.

The chain employs TRBV18 and TRBJ1-1; 7 positions agree with TRBD1. Unmatched junction bases numbered 9, after V lost 3 bases and J lost 2 bases. Germline V gene sequence: CDR1 KGHSH, CDR2 LQKENI. This CDR3 has 16 residues. This CDR3 reads CASSPGTDATNTEAFF. CDR3 bases: TGTGCCAGCTCACCTGGGACAGACGCTACAAACACTGAAGCTTTCTTT.

Written as DNA, the CDR3 is TGTGCCAGCAGCTTAGTTAGGAACTATGGCTACACCTTC. It yields the protein CASSLVRNYGYTF. This chain links TRBV7-8 with TRBJ1-2; D not resolved. V was trimmed by 1 base and J by 2 bases, leaving 5 bases between them. There are 13 residues in the CDR3. CDR1 and CDR2 from the germline V gene are SGHVS and FQNEAQ.

The chain employs TRBV27 and TRBJ2-6; possible D gene TRBD1, 6 bases. The CDR3 has 17 residues. CDR1 MNHEY and CDR2 SMNVEV come from the germline V gene (reference sequence). V dropped 5 bases and J dropped 1 base, with 15 bases sitting between them. CDR3 DNA sequence: TGTGCCAGCAGTATGACAGGTTATACGTCTGGGGCCAACGTCCTGACTTTC. This sequence encodes CASSMTGYTSGANVLTF.

V usage is TRBV7-7 and J usage is TRBJ1-5; a possible D gene is TRBD1 (5 bases). The CDR3 spans 16 residues. Trimming removed 2 bases at V and 5 bases at J, with 16 bases between. Germline CDR1 is SSHAT and CDR2 is FNYEAQ (reference sequence). This CDR3 reads CASSLPLGVADQPQHF. The CDR3, as DNA: TGTGCCAGCAGCTTACCTTTGGGGGTCGCCGATCAGCCCCAGCATTTT.

The genes are TRBV28 and TRBJ1-1; D is ambiguous. CDR1 and CDR2 from the germline V gene are MDHEN and SYDVKM. Trimming left V 7 bases short and J 1 base short, with 4 bases between. This CDR3 is 11 amino acids long. The CDR3 DNA sequence: TGTGCCAGCATCAAGAACACTGAAGCTTTCTTT. As protein: CASIKNTEAFF.

This chain links TRBV19 with TRBJ1-2, with D unresolved. V lost 6 bases and J 5 bases, leaving 16 bases between the germline ends. Germline assignment: CDR1 LNHDA and CDR2 SQIVND (reference sequence). This CDR3 region has 14 residues. CDR3: CASSLSRTGYGYTF. CDR3 nucleotides: TGTGCCAGTAGCCTCAGCCGGACGGGGTATGGCTACACCTTC.

This clone was seen only a few times. The chain couples TRBV5-1 to TRBJ1-2, with D perhaps TRBD1 (6 bases). Germline V gene lookup returns CDR1 SGHRS and CDR2 YFSETQ. Trimming left V 0 bases short and J 7 bases short, with 19 bases between. There are 16 residues in the CDR3. The CDR3 sequence: CASSLAPDRLLGGYTF. CDR3 DNA sequence: TGCGCCAGCAGCTTGGCCCCGGACAGATTACTTGGTGGCTACACCTTC.

The chain carries TRBV14 and TRBJ2-5; D is unresolved. The V and J ends lost 1 base and 7 bases respectively, with 4 bases between them. This CDR3 has 11 amino acids. Germline V gene lookup returns CDR1 SGHDN and CDR2 FVKESK. The CDR3 region has the DNA TGTGCCAGCAGCCAAGGGGGGACCCAGTACTTC. Its protein is CASSQGGTQYF.

This CDR3 is CASSLDGRGGNTEAFF. CDR3 nucleotide sequence: TGTGCCAGCAGCTTAGACGGTCGTGGGGGGAACACTGAAGCTTTCTTT. The chain has TRBV7-9 and TRBJ1-1; D might be TRBD1 (5 bases). V was trimmed by 1 base and J by 1 base, leaving 13 bases between them. The CDR3 length is 16 residues. Germline CDR1 SEHNR, CDR2 FQNEAQ (reference sequence).

The V call is TRBV6-5, the J call TRBJ2-1, with 12 bases aligning to TRBD2. The CDR3 contains 14 residues. V dropped 7 bases and J dropped 8; count of bases not matched to a gene: 6. In germline, CDR1 is MNHEY, CDR2 SVGAGI. The CDR3 DNA reads as TGTGCCAGCAATCCTAGCGGGAGGGTAGATGAGCAGTTCTTC. It is translated as CASNPSGRVDEQFF.

This clone was seen more than once but under ten times. The gene calls are TRBV14 and TRBJ1-1; 7 bases fit TRBD1. Germline V gene sequence: CDR1 SGHDN, CDR2 FVKESK. CDR3 size: 15 residues. Trimming removed 1 base from V and 5 bases from J; junction bases left unmatched: 7. CDR3 residues: CASSQVGGGLTEAFF. The DNA of the CDR3 is TGTGCCAGCAGCCAAGTTGGAGGGGGCCTGACTGAAGCTTTCTTT.

With regard to this clone: The junction shows a germline mismatch at one end, possibly a read error. The CDR3 nucleotides are TGTGCTAGCAGCTTAGGGGACACCGGGGAGCTGTTTTTT. Amino acids: CASSLGDTGELFF. This sequence joins TRBV7-7 and TRBJ2-2; D is perhaps TRBD1 (5 bases). Germline V gene data show CDR1 as SSHAT and CDR2 as FNYEAQ (reference sequence). The CDR3 length is 13 residues.